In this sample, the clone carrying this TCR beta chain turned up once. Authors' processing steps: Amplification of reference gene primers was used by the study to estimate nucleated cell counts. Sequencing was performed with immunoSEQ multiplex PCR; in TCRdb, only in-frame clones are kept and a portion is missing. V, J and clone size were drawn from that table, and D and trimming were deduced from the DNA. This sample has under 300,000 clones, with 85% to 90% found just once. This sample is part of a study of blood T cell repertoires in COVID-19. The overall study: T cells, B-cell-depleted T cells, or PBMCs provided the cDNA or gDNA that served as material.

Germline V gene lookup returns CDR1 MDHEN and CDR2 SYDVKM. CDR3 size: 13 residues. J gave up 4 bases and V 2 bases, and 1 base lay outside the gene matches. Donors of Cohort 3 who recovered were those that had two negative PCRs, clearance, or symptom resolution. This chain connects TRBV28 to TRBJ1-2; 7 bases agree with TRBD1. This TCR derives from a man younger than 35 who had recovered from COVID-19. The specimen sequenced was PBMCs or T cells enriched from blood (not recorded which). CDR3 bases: TGTGCCAGCAGTTTACAGGGGGGCTATGGCTACACCTTC. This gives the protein CASSLQGGYGYTF.